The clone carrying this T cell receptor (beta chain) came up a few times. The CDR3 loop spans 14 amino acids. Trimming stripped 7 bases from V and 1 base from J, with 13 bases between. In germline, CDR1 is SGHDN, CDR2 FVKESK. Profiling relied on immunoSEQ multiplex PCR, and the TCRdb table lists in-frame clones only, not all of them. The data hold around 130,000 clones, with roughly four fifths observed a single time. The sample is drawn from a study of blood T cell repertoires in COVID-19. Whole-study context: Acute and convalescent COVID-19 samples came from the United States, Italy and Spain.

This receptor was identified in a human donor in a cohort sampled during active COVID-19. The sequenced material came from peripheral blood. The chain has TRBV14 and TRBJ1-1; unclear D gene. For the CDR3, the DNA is TGTGCCAGCACCCCTACGATTGGGAACACTGAAGCTTTCTTT. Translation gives CASTPTIGNTEAFF.